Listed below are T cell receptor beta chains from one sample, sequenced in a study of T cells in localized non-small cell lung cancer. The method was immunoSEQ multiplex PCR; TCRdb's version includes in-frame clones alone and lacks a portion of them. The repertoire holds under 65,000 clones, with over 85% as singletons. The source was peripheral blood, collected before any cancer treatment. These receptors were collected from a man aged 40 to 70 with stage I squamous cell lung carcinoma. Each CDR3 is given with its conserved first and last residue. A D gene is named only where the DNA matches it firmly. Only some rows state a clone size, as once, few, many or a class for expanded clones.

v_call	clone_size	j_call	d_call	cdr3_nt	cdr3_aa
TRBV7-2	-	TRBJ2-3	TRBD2	TGTGCCAGCAGCTCCGGGCTAGCGGGAGGGTGGGCAGATACGCAGTATTTT	CASSSGLAGGWADTQYF
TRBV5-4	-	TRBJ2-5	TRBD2	TGTGCCAGCAGCTTGGGAGGGACTAGCGGGAAAGAGACCCAGTACTTC	CASSLGGTSGKETQYF
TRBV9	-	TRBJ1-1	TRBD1	TGTGCCAGCAGCGGGGGACAGGCGAACACTGAAGCTTTCTTT	CASSGGQANTEAFF
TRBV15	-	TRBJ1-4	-	TGTGCCACCAGCAGAGCCCAGGGTCCTAATGAAAAACTGTTTTTT	CATSRAQGPNEKLFF
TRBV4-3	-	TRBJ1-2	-	TGCGCCAGCAGCCGAGGGGGGGGCTCTTCCTCGGGTATAGGTTATGGCTACACCTTC	CASSRGGGSSSGIGYGYTF
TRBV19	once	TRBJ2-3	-	TGTGCCAGTAGTATCCACCCCCGGGACCAAGAGGAGACGCAGTATTTT	CASSIHPRDQEETQYF
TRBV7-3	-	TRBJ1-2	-	TGTGCCAGCAGCCCCGCCGGGGGGAGCTATGGCTACACCTTC	CASSPAGGSYGYTF
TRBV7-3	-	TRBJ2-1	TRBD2	TGTGCCAGCAGCTTAACGGGAGGGCCGTCCAATGAGCAGTTCTTC	CASSLTGGPSNEQFF
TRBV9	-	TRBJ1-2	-	TGTGCCAGCAGCGACCTAGCTCGCGGCTACACCTTC	CASSDLARGYTF
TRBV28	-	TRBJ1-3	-	TGTGCCAGCAGTCCACAGACAGGCTCTGGAAACACCATATATTTT	CASSPQTGSGNTIYF
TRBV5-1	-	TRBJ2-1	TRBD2	TGCGCCAGCAGCAACCTACTAGCGGGAGCTAGGAATGAGCAGTTCTTC	CASSNLLAGARNEQFF
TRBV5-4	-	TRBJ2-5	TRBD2	TGTGCCAGCAGCTTAGCTAGCGGGAGAGAGACCCAGTACTTC	CASSLASGRETQYF
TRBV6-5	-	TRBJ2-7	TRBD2	TGTGCCAGCAGGCGGGGACTAGCGGTGACCGAGCAGTACTTC	CASRRGLAVTEQYF
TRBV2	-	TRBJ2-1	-	TGTGCCAGCTATAGCGGCTCTACTGACTCCTACAATGAGCAGTTCTTC	CASYSGSTDSYNEQFF
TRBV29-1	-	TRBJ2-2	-	TGCAGCGTTCAAGAGGGCACCGGGGAGCTGTTTTTT	CSVQEGTGELFF
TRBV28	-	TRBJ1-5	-	TGTGCCAGCAGCCGCGGACATACTCACAATCAGCCCCAGCATTTT	CASSRGHTHNQPQHF
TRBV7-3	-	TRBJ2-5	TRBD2	TGTGCCAGCAGCTTAGGGAGGGCTGGAGAGACCCAGTACTTC	CASSLGRAGETQYF
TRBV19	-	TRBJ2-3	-	TGTGCCAGTAAGGAGGGTGGGGATACGCAGTATTTT	CASKEGGDTQYF
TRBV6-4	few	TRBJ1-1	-	TGTGCCAGCAGTGACTTCGACGGGACTGAAGCTTTCTTT	CASSDFDGTEAFF
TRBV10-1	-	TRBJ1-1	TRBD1	TGCGCCAGCAGTGACCGGACAGGGCGCCCTGAAGCTTTCTTT	CASSDRTGRPEAFF
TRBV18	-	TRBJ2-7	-	TGTGCCAGCTCACCAAACGGGATCTACGAGCAGTACTTC	CASSPNGIYEQYF
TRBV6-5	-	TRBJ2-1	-	TGTGCCAGCAGGCTTGGACGCGAGCAGTTCTTC	CASRLGREQFF
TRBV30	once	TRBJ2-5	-	TGTGCCTGGAGTCCTAAGGGCCCCTGGGGCAAATTTGCGGGCCAAGAGACCCAGTACTTC	CAWSPKGPWGKFAGQETQYF
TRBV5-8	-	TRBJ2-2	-	TGTGCCAGCAGCTTGGGGCTAGTACCACAAACGAACACCGGGGAGCTGTTTTTT	CASSLGLVPQTNTGELFF
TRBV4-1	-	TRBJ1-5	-	TGCGCCAGCAGCCTATCGACAGATTTAGATAGCAATCAGCCCCAGCATTTT	CASSLSTDLDSNQPQHF
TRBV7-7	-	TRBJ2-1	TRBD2	TGTGCTAGCAGCTTAGCTGGGCTAGCGGGAGGCAATGAGCAGTTCTTC	CASSLAGLAGGNEQFF
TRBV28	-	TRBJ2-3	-	TGTGCCAGCGGCCTTAGCGGTAGCACAGATACGCAGTATTTT	CASGLSGSTDTQYF